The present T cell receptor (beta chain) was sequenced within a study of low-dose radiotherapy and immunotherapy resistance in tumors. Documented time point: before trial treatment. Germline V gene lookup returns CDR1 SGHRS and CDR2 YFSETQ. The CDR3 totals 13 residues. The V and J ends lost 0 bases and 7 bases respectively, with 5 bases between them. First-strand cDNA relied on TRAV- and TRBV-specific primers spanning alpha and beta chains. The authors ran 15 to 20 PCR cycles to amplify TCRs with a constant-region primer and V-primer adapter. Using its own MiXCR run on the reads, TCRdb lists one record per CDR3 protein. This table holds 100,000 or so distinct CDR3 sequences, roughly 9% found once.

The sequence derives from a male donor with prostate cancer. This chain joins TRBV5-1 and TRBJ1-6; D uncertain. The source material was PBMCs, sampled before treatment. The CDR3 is CASSLEHNSPLHF. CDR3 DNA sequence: TGCGCCAGCAGCTTGGAACACAATTCACCCCTCCACTTT. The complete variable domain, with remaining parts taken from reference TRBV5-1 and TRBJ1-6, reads KAGVTQTPRYLIKTRGQQVTLSCSPISGHRSVSWYQQTPGQGLQFLFEYFSETQRNKGNFPGRFSGRQFSNSRSEMNVSTLELGDSALYLCASSLEHNSPLHFGNGTRLTVT.